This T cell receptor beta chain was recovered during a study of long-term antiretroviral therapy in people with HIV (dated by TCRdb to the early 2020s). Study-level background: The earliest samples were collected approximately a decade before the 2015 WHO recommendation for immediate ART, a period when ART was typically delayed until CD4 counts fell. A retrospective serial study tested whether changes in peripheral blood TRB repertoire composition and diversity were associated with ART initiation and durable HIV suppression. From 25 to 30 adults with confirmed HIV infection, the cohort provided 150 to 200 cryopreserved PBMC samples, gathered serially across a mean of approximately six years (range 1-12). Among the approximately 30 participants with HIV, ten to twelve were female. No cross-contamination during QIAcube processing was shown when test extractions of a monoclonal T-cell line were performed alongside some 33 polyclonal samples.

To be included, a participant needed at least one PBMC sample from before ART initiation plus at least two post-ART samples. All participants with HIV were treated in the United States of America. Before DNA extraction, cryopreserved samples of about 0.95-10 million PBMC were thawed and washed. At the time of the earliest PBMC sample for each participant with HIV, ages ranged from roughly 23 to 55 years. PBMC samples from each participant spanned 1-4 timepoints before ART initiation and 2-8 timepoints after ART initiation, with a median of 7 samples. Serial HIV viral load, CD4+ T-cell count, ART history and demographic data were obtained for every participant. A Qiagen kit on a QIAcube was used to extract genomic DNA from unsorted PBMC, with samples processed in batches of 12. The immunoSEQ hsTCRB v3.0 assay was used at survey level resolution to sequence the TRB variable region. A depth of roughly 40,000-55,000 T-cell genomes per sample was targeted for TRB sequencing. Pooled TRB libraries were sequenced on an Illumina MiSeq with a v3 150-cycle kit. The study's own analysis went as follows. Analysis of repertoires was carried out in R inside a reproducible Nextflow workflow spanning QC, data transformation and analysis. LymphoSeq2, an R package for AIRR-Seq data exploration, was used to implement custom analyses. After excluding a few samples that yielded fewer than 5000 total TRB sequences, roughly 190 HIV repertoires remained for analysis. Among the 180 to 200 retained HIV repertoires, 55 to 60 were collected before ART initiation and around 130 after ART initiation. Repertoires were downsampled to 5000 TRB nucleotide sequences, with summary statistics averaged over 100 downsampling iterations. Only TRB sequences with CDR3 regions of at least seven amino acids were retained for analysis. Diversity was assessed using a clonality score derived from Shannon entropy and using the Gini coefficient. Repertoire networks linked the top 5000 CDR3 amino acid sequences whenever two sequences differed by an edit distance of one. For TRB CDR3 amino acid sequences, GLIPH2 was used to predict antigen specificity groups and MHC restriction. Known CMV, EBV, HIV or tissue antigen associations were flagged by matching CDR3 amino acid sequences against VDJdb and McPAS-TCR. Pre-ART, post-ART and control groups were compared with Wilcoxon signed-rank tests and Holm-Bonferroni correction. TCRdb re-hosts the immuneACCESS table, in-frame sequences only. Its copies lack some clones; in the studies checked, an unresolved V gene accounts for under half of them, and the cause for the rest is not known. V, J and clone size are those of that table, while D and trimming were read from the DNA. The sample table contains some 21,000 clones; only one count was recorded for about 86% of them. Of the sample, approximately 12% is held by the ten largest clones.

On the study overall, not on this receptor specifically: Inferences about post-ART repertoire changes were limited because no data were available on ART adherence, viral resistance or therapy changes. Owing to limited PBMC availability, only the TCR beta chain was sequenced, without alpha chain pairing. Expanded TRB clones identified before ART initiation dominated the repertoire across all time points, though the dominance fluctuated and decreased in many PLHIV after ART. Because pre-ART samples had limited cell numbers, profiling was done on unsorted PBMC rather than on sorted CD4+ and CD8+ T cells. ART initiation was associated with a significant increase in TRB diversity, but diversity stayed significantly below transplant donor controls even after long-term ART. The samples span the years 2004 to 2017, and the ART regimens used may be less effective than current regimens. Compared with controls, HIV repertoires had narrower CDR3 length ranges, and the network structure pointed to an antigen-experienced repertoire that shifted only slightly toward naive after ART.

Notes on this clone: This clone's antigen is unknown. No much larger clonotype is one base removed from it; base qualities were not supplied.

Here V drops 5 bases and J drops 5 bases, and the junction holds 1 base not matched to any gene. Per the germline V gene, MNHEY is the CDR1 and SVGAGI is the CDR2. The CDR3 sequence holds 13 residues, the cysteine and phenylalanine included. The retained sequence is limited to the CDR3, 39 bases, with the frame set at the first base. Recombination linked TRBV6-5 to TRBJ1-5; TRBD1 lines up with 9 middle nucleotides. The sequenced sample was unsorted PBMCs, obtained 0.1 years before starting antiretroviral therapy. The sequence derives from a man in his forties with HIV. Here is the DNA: TGTGCCAGCAGTGGGGACAGGGATCAGCCCCAGCATTTT. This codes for CASSGDRDQPQHF.